The 5 T cell receptor beta chains in this list originate from one sample, sequenced in a study of naive and memory T cell subsets. RNA was extracted from 2 to 3 ml of whole blood of healthy adults. Blood and skin TCR RNA was reverse transcribed with alpha and beta constant primers. TCRdb re-analysed the 5' RACE reads in MiXCR, keeping a single row per CDR3 protein. The sample lists 20,000 to 25,000 distinct CDR3 sequences, about 4.4% seen once, with approximately 8% in the top ten. Receptors originate from a male donor in good health.

This clonotype appeared many times. V gene TRBV4-2 combines with J gene TRBJ1-1, with D uncertain. Deletions cut 2 bases from V and 3 bases from J, with 10 bases between. Looked up from germline, CDR1 is LGHNA and CDR2 is YNFKEQ. This CDR3 is 14 amino acids long. The CDR3 region is CASSQQGRDTEAFF. The CDR3 DNA reads as TGTGCCAGCAGCCAACAAGGTAGGGACACTGAAGCTTTCTTT.

There are many counts of this clonotype. The gene calls are TRBV4-3 and TRBJ2-7; weak D call: TRBD1 (6 bases). Germline V gene sequence: CDR1 LGHNA, CDR2 YSLEER. This CDR3 is built from 14 residues. The V end was cut by 0 bases, the J end by 2 bases, with 8 bases between. The CDR3 region is CASSQDTGTYEQYF. The CDR3 DNA is TGCGCCAGCAGCCAAGATACAGGGACCTACGAGCAGTACTTC.

This clonotype was recorded at least ten times. J is TRBJ2-7 and V is TRBV11-2, with D unclear. V was pared by 1 base and J by 0 bases, with 13 bases between. Per the germline V gene, CDR1 is SGHAT and CDR2 is FQNNGV. The CDR3 loop spans 16 amino acids. The CDR3 region is CASSLGASRSSYEQYF. The CDR3 DNA sequence: TGTGCCAGCAGCTTAGGCGCGTCCAGGAGCTCCTACGAGCAGTACTTC.

Many counts were recorded for this clonotype. The J gene is TRBJ1-6, the V gene TRBV6-5, with a weak D call TRBD1 (6 bases). Deletions cut 4 bases from V and 9 bases from J, with 10 bases between. The CDR3 runs 13 residues. Per the germline V gene, CDR1 is MNHEY and CDR2 is SVGAGI. The CDR3 spells CASSSGEGSPLHF. CDR3 nucleotides: TGTGCCAGCAGTTCAGGGGAAGGTTCACCCCTCCACTTT.

There are many counts of this clonotype. V and J are TRBV12-3 or TRBV12-4 and TRBJ2-6, with TRBD1 matching over 8 bases. This CDR3 spans 16 amino acids. V was clipped by 10 bases and J by 1 base; unmatched bases: 9. The CDR3 DNA reads TGTGCCACCAGACAGGGGAGCTCGTCTGGGGCCAACGTCCTGACTTTC. As protein: CATRQGSSSGANVLTF.